This record looks at one T cell receptor (beta chain) sequence and its context. Its antigen is as yet unknown. During colonoscopy, one to two rectal pinch biopsies were collected. The data derive from a study of pediatric ulcerative colitis. This CDR3 has 16 residues. Trimming at V came to 5 bases and at J to 7 bases, leaving 10 bases not matched to a gene. Per the germline V gene, CDR1 is KGHSH and CDR2 is LQKENI. Measured with immunoSEQ multiplex PCR; TCRdb has only the in-frame clones, and not every one. The sample contains about 17,000 clones, around 70% of which appear only once. Study findings and constraints: Rectal repertoires separated controls, mild-moderate and acute severe colitis. Some T cells in rectal biopsies may come from blood, especially with overt colitis.

The V call is TRBV18, the J call TRBJ1-6; 8 nucleotides match TRBD1. The sample comprised gut tissue. This clonotype was obtained from a girl aged 5-17 years with moderate ulcerative colitis. This CDR3 is CASSSWTTGVNSPLHF. The CDR3 nucleotides are TGTGCCAGCTCATCGTGGACGACAGGGGTGAATTCACCCCTCCACTTT.